This T cell receptor (beta chain) originates from a study of neoadjuvant anti-PD-1 for oral cavity cancer (dated by TCRdb to the early 2020s). A note on the overall study: Before undergoing curative-intent surgical resection, most patients got three to four biweekly nivolumab doses at 3 mg/kg. Patients who did not progress were given a fourth nivolumab dose at about day 43 and had definitive surgical resection on days 50-56. Under RECIST 1.1, a patient counted as a responder if showing complete response, partial response or stable disease, and as a non-responder if showing progression. The parent correlative cohort had 12 to 13 patients and a response rate of 30% to 35%. Broad study findings and their caveats: After neoadjuvant nivolumab, T cell clonality (Gini index) in PBMCs was significantly higher in non-responders than in responders. Only a few patients per response group were included in the TCR analyses, and larger cohorts for validation were called for by the authors. A higher pretreatment blood Treg/Th17 ratio correlated with both higher pretreatment blood TCRbeta clonality and lower post-treatment tumor TCRbeta clonality.

For CDR1 and CDR2, the germline V gene lists MDHEN and SYDVKM. The CDR3 covers 15 residues, taking in both the cysteine and the phenylalanine. Only the CDR3 DNA is retained, 45 bases long and in frame from the first base. V is cut by 6 bases and J by 0 bases, and the space between the germline ends is 12 bases. This clone was counted a single time. Its binding antigen is unknown. Per-nucleotide qualities are absent, and no much larger clonotype sits a single base away. Per the publication, the time point label means: before neoadjuvant nivolumab. The patients had newly diagnosed stage II-IVA oral cavity squamous cell carcinoma and had not received any prior systemic or radiation treatment. The cohort was composed of patients with HPV-negative, locally advanced oral cavity squamous cell carcinoma. No culture maintenance or expansion was done, as the peripheral blood mononuclear cells went straight to analysis. Samples were obtained from a longitudinal correlative study of a single-arm phase II trial of neoadjuvant nivolumab in oral cavity squamous cell carcinoma. Genomic DNA-based TCRbeta sequencing was performed on subject-matched pre- and post-treatment PBMCs and tumors from three responders and three non-responders. Peripheral blood mononuclear cells were collected before nivolumab treatment and were collected again after treatment, at the time of surgery. The Maxwell RSC DNA from Cells kit was used to extract genomic DNA from PBMCs.

For deep sequencing of PBMC libraries, mostly roughly 450 ng of input genomic DNA was used, and six replicates were run per sample. TCRbeta libraries were prepared with the immunoSEQ hsTCRbeta kit according to the manufacturer's instructions. The finished libraries were brought together in one pool at about 2.8 nM, which was then read using an Illumina NovaSeq 6000 S4 flow cell. As for the original processing: Raw data preprocessing and quality control were performed with the immunoSEQ Analyzer. The analysis was restricted to productive rearrangements, with each unique CDR3 amino acid sequence defining a clonotype. Repertoire clonality was estimated as the Gini-Simpson index, which was computed with the R package tcR. Gini indices were compared with Student's t test, and associations with tumor size change were assessed by Pearson correlation. Entries here come from immuneACCESS through TCRdb and include only in-frame sequences with V and J called. Some clones fail to appear in such tables; in the studies checked, an unresolved V gene covers under half of the shortfall, and the cause of the remainder is unknown. That table supplies the V and J calls and clone size; D and trimming were determined from the DNA. The table for this sample lists about 62,000 clones; more than 65% of them were counted only once. Of the sample, approximately 2.4% is held by the ten largest clones.

The rearrangement combines TRBV28 with TRBJ1-5; the D gene is perhaps TRBD1, from 6 matching bases. This receptor was identified in a person between 40 and 79 years old with oral cavity squamous cell carcinoma. Sample: PBMCs, taken before nivolumab (anti-PD-1) treatment. The sequenced DNA is TGTGCCAGCAGACGCTACAGGGATAGCAATCAGCCCCAGCATTTT. This gives the protein CASRRYRDSNQPQHF.